This TCR beta chain came from a study of Ad26.COV2.S vaccination and SARS-CoV-2 variants. Study details: Intramuscular Ad26.COV2.S at 5x10^10 or 1x10^11 viral particles. Study results and limitations: Following vaccination, spike-specific CD8+ and CD4+ T cell responses reportedly exhibited substantial breadth.

The V gene's germline CDR1 is SGHAT and CDR2 FQNNGV. The CDR3 consists of 12 residues. Trimming removed 3 bases from V and 7 bases from J, with 9 bases in between. The treatment denotes: some 19 received Ad26.COV2.S at low or high dose, single or two shots; 5 received placebo; per-sample allocation not given. Collection of samples fell on day 63 after the first vaccine or placebo injection. The protocol was immunoSEQ multiplex PCR, while the TCRdb copy is restricted to in-frame clones and leaves out a portion. The repertoire holds 380,000 or so clones, around 89% seen once, with about 5% in the top ten. As concerns this clone: Its antigen is currently unknown.

Sequenced material: peripheral blood, taken in a trial of Ad26.COV2.S vaccine versus placebo. The rearrangement joins TRBV11-2 to TRBJ1-1; tentatively, D is TRBD1 (6 bases). This receptor was obtained from a person aged 18-60 years who received the Ad26.COV2.S COVID-19 vaccine or a placebo. The CDR3 here is CASSFGQREAFF. The CDR3 DNA is TGTGCCAGCAGCTTTGGACAGCGTGAAGCTTTCTTT.